The clone carrying this T cell receptor beta chain was counted only a few times. This record belongs to a study of memory CD4+ T cells and cytomegalovirus serostatus. The sort gate was single viable CD3+CD4+CD8-CD45RO+ cells for memory CD4+ T cells. Serum IgG to CMV pp150, pp28, p38 and p52 defined serostatus. Generated by immunoSEQ multiplex PCR, the TCRdb table keeps only in-frame clones and is missing some. The table shows about 41,000 clones, with over 60% occurring only once. Trimming left V 3 bases short and J 3 bases short, with 15 bases between. The CDR3 contains 16 residues. Germline loops: CDR1 LNHDA, CDR2 SQIVND (reference sequence).

The source is an adult in good health and CMV-seronegative. The chain carries TRBV19 and TRBJ2-4; a possible D gene is TRBD1 (7 bases). Sequenced: memory CD4+ T cells from blood. The CDR3 spells CASSIADREVKNIQYF. In DNA, the CDR3 is TGTGCCAGTAGTATCGCTGACAGGGAGGTCAAAAACATTCAGTACTTC.